Sequencing of this T cell receptor (beta chain) was carried out in a study of T cells in Graves' hyperthyroidism and ophthalmopathy. Study background: At the time of initial diagnosis and before any treatment, peripheral blood was collected.

It was considered stable Graves' hyperthyroidism when ophthalmopathy did not progress within 18 months. Hyperthyroidism had been newly diagnosed in patients aged 18 to 65, and its duration was under 2 months. This clonotype was recorded a few times. The investigators amplified TCR beta CDR3 regions from RNA transcripts. The HTBI primer set drove a first-round RT-PCR of the TCR CDR3. In TCRdb, the multiplex PCR reads were re-called with MiXCR into one record per CDR3 protein. The profile shows some 500,000 distinct CDR3 sequences, approximately 15% of them singletons. Germline V gene data show CDR1 as LNHDA and CDR2 as SQIVND (reference sequence). The CDR3 is 13 amino acids. Between the trimmed V and J ends, which lost 7 bases and 5 bases, there was a span of 13 bases.

The chain couples TRBV19 to TRBJ2-3, with D maybe TRBD2 (6 bases). The source is a young woman with Graves' hyperthyroidism. Sequenced material: blood. DNA of the CDR3: TGTGCCAGTATCGGAGGGAGAGTAGATACGCAGTATTTT. Its translation: CASIGGRVDTQYF.